The source of this TCR beta chain is a study of response to subunit inactivated influenza vaccine. Study-level results: The study's authors posited that every seasonal influenza vaccination enlists few new T cells.

To note about this clonotype: Its specificity is not known.

This CDR3 has 15 residues. V lost 3 bases and J lost 2, with 14 bases in between. Germline CDR1 and CDR2: SGHTA and FQGNSA. TCRdb called the RT-PCR reads again in MiXCR, with one record for every CDR3 protein. There are over 750,000 distinct CDR3 sequences in the sample; 21% occur only once, and 10% lies in the top ten. The sequencing used PBMCs from blood, collected roughly 5 days after vaccination. This receptor was identified in a man aged 50 or older who received an inactivated influenza vaccine. V is TRBV7-2 and J is TRBJ2-7; tentative D call: TRBD1 (6 bases). This CDR3 is CASSFEGVSPYEQYF. In nucleotides, the CDR3 is TGTGCCAGCAGCTTCGAGGGGGTTAGTCCCTACGAGCAGTACTTC.